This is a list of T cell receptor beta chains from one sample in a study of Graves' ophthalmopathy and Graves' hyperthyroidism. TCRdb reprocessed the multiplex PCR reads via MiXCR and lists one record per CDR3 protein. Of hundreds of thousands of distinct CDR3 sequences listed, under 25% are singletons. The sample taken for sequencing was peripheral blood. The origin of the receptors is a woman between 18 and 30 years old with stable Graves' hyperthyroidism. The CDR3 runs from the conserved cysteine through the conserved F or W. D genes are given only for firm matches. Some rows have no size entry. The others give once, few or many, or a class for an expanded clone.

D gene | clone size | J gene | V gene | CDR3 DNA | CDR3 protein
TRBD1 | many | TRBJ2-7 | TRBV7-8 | TGTGCCAGCAGCTTAGGGACAGGGCGCTTTTACGAGCAGTACTTC | CASSLGTGRFYEQYF
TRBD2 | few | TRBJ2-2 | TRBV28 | TGTGCCAGCAGACCGCGGGAGCTCACCGGGGAGCTGTTTTTT | CASRPRELTGELFF
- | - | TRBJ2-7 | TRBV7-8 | TGTGCCAGCAGAGCCAGGGACAGCGGGAGTTTGGGCTTC | CASRARDSGSLGF
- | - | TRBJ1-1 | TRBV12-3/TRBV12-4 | TGTGCCAGCAACCCTGAGGGAGAGTACACTGAAGCTTTCTTT | CASNPEGEYTEAFF
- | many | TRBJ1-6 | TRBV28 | TGTGCCAGCAGTTTTGCCAGGGCTTCACCCCTCCACTTT | CASSFARASPLHF
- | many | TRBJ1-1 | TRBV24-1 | TGTGCCACCAGTGCCCGCGGAGTGAACACTGAAGCTTTCTTT | CATSARGVNTEAFF
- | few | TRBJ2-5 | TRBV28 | TGTGCCAGCAACTTTCCAGGGGACGAGACCCAGTACTTC | CASNFPGDETQYF
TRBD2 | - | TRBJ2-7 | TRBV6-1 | TGTGCCAGCAGTGAAGCCACTCATCTAGCGGGAGAGACCTACGAGCAGTACTTC | CASSEATHLAGETYEQYF
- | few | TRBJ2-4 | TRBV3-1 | TGTGCCAGCAGCCCATCCTTGGCCAAAAACATTCAGTACTTC | CASSPSLAKNIQYF
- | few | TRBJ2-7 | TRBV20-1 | TGCAGTGCTAGAGATTTTAGCTTGGACGACGAGCAGTACTTC | CSARDFSLDDEQYF
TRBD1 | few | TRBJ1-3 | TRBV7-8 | TGTGCCAGCAGCTTAGTTAGAGTCAGGGGGCGCGGGAACACCATATATTTT | CASSLVRVRGRGNTIYF
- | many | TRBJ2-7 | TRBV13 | TGTGCCAGCAGCTTAAGGCCCGGGGAGGACTACGAGCAGTACTTC | CASSLRPGEDYEQYF
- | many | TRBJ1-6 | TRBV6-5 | TGTGCCAGCAGCCAACAGGGAAACCTTTCACCCCTCCACTTT | CASSQQGNLSPLHF
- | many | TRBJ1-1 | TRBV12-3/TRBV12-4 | TGTGCCAGCAGTTTAGGGAACACTGAAGCTTTCTTT | CASSLGNTEAFF
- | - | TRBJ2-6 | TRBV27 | TGTGCCAGCAGTTCGGGGACATTCTCTGGGGCCAACGTCCTGACTTTC | CASSSGTFSGANVLTF
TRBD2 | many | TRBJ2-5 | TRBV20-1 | TGCAGTGGTTCGAATCCTAGCGGGAGGGTTCGGCAAGAGACCCAGTACTTC | CSGSNPSGRVRQETQYF
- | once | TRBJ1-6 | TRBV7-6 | TGTGCCAGCAGCTTAGGAGGCGGGAATAATTCACCCCTCCACTTT | CASSLGGGNNSPLHF
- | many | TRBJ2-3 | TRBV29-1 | TGCAGCGTAGTTAGCACAGATACGCAGTATTTT | CSVVSTDTQYF
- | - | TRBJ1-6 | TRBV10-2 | TGCGCCAGCAGCCGACCCACAAATTCACCCCTCCACTTT | CASSRPTNSPLHF
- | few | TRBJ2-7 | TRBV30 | TGTGCCTGGAGCGCTGTGGGGGGCCCTAGGTACGAGCAGTACTTC | CAWSAVGGPRYEQYF
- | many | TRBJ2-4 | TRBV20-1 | TGCAGTGCTAGAGAAGGGTGGGACTTTCTGATTGAGGCCAAAAACATTAAGTACTTC | CSAREGWDFLIEAKNIKYF
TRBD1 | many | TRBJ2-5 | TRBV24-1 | TGTGCCACCAGTGAGTACAGGGGGTACCAAGAGACCCAGTACTTC | CATSEYRGYQETQYF
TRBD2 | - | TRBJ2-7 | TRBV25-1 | TGTGCCAGCAGTGAGTCTAGCGGGAGCCTCTCCTACGAGCAGTACTTC | CASSESSGSLSYEQYF
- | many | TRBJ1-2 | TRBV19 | TGTGCCAGTAGACAGAAGACGAGCAACTATGGCTACACCTTC | CASRQKTSNYGYTF
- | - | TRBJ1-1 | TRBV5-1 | TGCGCCAGCAACGGGAACACTGAAGCTTTCTTT | CASNGNTEAFF
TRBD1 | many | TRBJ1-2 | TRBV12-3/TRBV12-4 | TGTGCCAGCAGTTTAAACCCCAGGGGGAACTATGGCTACACCTTC | CASSLNPRGNYGYTF
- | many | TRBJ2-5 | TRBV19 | TGTGCCAGTAGTGGACGGGACCAAGAGACCCAGTACTTC | CASSGRDQETQYF
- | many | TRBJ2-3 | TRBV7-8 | TGTGCCAGCAGCAAAATCGAGGGTGTCACAGATACGCAGTATTTT | CASSKIEGVTDTQYF
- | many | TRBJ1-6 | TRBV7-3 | TGTGCCAGCAGCTTAACTTTCACCCTCCACTTT | CASSLTFTLHF
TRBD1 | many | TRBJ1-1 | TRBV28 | TGTGCCACCCGACAGGGCCAGAACACTGAAGCTTTCTTT | CATRQGQNTEAFF
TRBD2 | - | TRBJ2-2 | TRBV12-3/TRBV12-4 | TGTGCCAGCAGTTTAGCGCGGCGGGGGGGCGCCGGGGAGCTGTTTTTT | CASSLARRGGAGELFF
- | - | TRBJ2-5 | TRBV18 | TGTGCCAGCTCACCACCGGTACGGCAAGAGACCCAGTACTTC | CASSPPVRQETQYF
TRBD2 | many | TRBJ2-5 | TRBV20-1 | TGCAGTGCCACGGGAGGTGGGCAGCCCCAAGAGACCCAGTACTTC | CSATGGGQPQETQYF
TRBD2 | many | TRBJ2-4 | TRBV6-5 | TGTGCCAGCAGTTACGCCCAGCGGGAGAACATTCAGTACTTC | CASSYAQRENIQYF
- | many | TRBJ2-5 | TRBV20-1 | TGCAGTGCTAGACTAGTAATTCTAGAGACCCAGTACTTC | CSARLVILETQYF
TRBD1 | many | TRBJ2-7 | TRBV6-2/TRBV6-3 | TGTGCCAGCAGTTACAAGACAGGGGAAAATACCTACGAGCAGTACTTC | CASSYKTGENTYEQYF
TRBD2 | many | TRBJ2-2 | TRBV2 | TGTGCCAGCGCCGGGACTAGTGGCGCCGGGGAGCTGTTTTTT | CASAGTSGAGELFF
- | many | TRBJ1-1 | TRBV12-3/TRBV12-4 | TGTGCCAGCAGCGCTGGGGGGGCTGACACTGAAGCTTTCTTT | CASSAGGADTEAFF
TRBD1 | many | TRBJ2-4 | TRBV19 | TGTGCCAGTAGTCCAAGGGACAGGTACAACATTCAGTACTTC | CASSPRDRYNIQYF
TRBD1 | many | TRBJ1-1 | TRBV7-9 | TGTGCCAGCAGCCTCGGGACTGGACAGGGCGGTGAAGCTTTCTTT | CASSLGTGQGGEAFF
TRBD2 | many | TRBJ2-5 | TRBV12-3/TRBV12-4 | TGTGCCAGCAGCAAGCGGATTGGGACTAGCGGGAGAGGAGAGACCCAGTACTTC | CASSKRIGTSGRGETQYF
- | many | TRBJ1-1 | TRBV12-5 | TGTGCTAGTGGTTTGGTGGTGGGAGGGTACACTGAAGCTTTCTTT | CASGLVVGGYTEAFF
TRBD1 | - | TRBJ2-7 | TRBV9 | TGTGCCAGCAGCGTAGGCCGGGACAGGGGTTCCTACAAGCAGTACTTC | CASSVGRDRGSYKQYF
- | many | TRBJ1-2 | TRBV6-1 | TGTGCCAGCAGCGGGGGTGACGGAATTTACTATGGCTACACCTTC | CASSGGDGIYYGYTF
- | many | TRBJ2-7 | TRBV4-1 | TGCGCCAGCAGCCAAGACGGCTCCTACGAGCAGTACTTC | CASSQDGSYEQYF
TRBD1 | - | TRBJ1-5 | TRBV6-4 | TGTGCCAGCAGTCGACTCGGGACAGGGTACCTCAATCAGCCCCAGCATTTT | CASSRLGTGYLNQPQHF
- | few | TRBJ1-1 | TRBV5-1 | TGCGCCAGCAGCTCGGAAAGTACGAACACTGAAGCTTTCTTT | CASSSESTNTEAFF
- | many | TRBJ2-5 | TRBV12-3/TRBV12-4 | TGTGCCAGCAGTTTCATCGGGACCCAGTACTTC | CASSFIGTQYF
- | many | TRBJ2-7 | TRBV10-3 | TGTGCCATCAGTCGTGGGGGCGGGACCCTTCTGAACGAGCAGTACTTC | CAISRGGGTLLNEQYF
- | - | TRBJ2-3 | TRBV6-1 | TGTGCCAGCAGTGGAGCGGGCGTCACAGATACGCATTATTTT | CASSGAGVTDTHYF
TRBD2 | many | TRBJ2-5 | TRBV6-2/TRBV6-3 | TGTGCCAGCAGTTACGGGACTAGCGGGAAAAAGACCCAGTACTTC | CASSYGTSGKKTQYF
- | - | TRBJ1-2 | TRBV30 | TGTGCCTTTGACGGATCCTATGGCTACACCTTC | CAFDGSYGYTF
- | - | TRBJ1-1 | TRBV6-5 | TGTGCCAGCAGTAACCGACGCACTGAAGCTTTCTTT | CASSNRRTEAFF
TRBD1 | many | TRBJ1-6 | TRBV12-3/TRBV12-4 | TGTGCCAGCAGACGTTTGGGACAGGGGTCTAATTCACCCCTCCACTTT | CASRRLGQGSNSPLHF
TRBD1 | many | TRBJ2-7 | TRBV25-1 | TGTGCCAGCAGTGAATCAGACAGGGGGCCCGACGAGCAGTACTTC | CASSESDRGPDEQYF
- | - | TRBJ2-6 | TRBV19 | TGTGCCAGTACCCCCTCTGGGGCCAACGTCCTGACTTTC | CASTPSGANVLTF
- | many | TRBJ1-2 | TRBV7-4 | TGTGCCAGCAGCTTAGCGATTCAAAGGTCTCGGGCTCCAGCTAACTATGGCTACACCTTC | CASSLAIQRSRAPANYGYTF
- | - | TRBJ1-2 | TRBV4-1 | TGCGCCAGCAGCCAAGTTCGCAGGGTTAACTATGGCTACACCTTC | CASSQVRRVNYGYTF
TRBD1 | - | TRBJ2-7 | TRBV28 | TGTGCCAGCAGCTTGGATGGGACAGGGCACTCCTACGAGCAGTACTTC | CASSLDGTGHSYEQYF